The T cell receptor beta chain described here comes from a study of CD8+ T cells in alopecia areata. Treatment noted: oral pan-JAK inhibitor, 5-10 mg twice daily. PBMCs served as the source from which CD4+ and CD8+ T cells were sorted. Extraction of RNA preceded its reverse transcription into cDNA, which served as the sequencing template. TCRdb's copy holds only in-frame clones and misses some; the assay was immunoSEQ multiplex PCR. The table has fewer than 150,000 clones, 65% to 90% seen once; the top ten hold around a quarter. Germline V gives CDR1 SQVTM, CDR2 ANQGSEA. V was shortened by 3 bases and J by 3 bases, with 8 bases between the two germline ends. This CDR3 is built from 12 residues. Study conclusions and caveats: Patients shared TCRs less clearly than mice did, possibly owing to HLA.

Comment on this clone: Its antigen remains unidentified.

This clonotype originated in a human donor with alopecia areata. This chain joins TRBV29-1 and TRBJ1-1; no definite D call. Material: CD8+ T cells sorted from blood, obtained at week 4, from a patient treated with tofacitinib. CDR3 amino acids: CSVDTDDTEAFF. The CDR3 coding sequence is TGCAGCGTTGATACGGACGACACTGAAGCTTTCTTT.